The rows below give T cell receptor beta chains drawn from one sample of a study of T cell responses to AZD1222 COVID-19 vaccine. Sequencing used immunoSEQ multiplex PCR; TCRdb keeps in-frame clones, though not all of them. This sample carries 95,000 to 100,000 clones, 80% to 90% of them seen once, and the ten largest clones take roughly 10%. This material consisted of peripheral blood, taken 28 days after the second AZD1222 dose. Receptors originate from an adult who received the AZD1222 COVID-19 vaccine. Both conserved end residues are part of each CDR3. The D gene is left open where the match is weak. Clone size, where shown, is once, few, many, or a class for clones that have expanded.

>-|TRBV30|-|TRBJ1-1
CAWSAPPLGIMNTEAFF
>-|TRBV3-1/TRBV3-2|once|TRBJ2-3
CASSQDLMTQYF
>TRBD1|TRBV29-1|-|TRBJ2-7
CSVRPGQGAYEQYF
>TRBD1|TRBV6-5|-|TRBJ1-2
CASTWDRVYGYTF
>TRBD2|TRBV5-1|-|TRBJ2-1
CASSWGLGLASYNEQFF
>-|TRBV28|-|TRBJ2-1
CASRQGYNEQFF
>-|TRBV5-1|-|TRBJ1-3
CASSLGASTGNTIYF
>-|TRBV12-3/TRBV12-4|-|TRBJ1-2
CASSRRAYGYTF
>-|TRBV5-4|-|TRBJ2-3
CASSPPLRMDTQYF
>TRBD2|TRBV10-3|-|TRBJ2-1
CATAFLAGDLEQFF
>-|TRBV6-1|-|TRBJ1-1
CASTDVPTGARTEAFF
>TRBD2|TRBV7-2|few|TRBJ2-7
CASSLALAGTHYEQYF
>-|TRBV9|-|TRBJ2-1
CASSVDGPSYNEQFF
>TRBD2|TRBV20-1|once|TRBJ2-3
CSASMLAGFSDTQYF
>TRBD2|TRBV3-1/TRBV3-2|-|TRBJ2-3
CASSPRLALSTDTQYF
>TRBD1|TRBV3-1/TRBV3-2|-|TRBJ1-5
CASSDPGQNNQPQHF
>TRBD2|TRBV7-2|-|TRBJ2-1
CASSATSGRDGGEQFF
>-|TRBV6-5|once|TRBJ2-7
CASSYSRETTYEQYF
>-|TRBV4-2|-|TRBJ2-1
CASSPYSPLREIDNEQFF
>TRBD1|TRBV27|-|TRBJ1-1
CASSPQPRGHAEAFF